This T cell receptor (beta chain) was identified in a study of a mutant IDH1 vaccine in newly diagnosed glioma. Across the study: The treated population exhibited a male proportion of about 60%, a female proportion of roughly 40%, and a mean age of approximately 42 years. Receipt of radiotherapy, temozolomide, or both preceded the study, and most received both.

Germline CDR1 and CDR2: SGDLS and YYNGEE. The J segment lost 7 bases and the V segment lost 3 bases, leaving 12 bases of the junction unmatched. The CDR3 totals 16 residues. As for this clone: Its antigen remains unknown.

This sample's time point: baseline, week 1 (first vaccination visit). Treatment reported: pre-vaccination baseline after standard-of-care therapy. Broader study findings: The authors found pseudoprogression apparently unrelated to changes in top peripheral T cell clonotypes. It was 80% to 95% of patients that developed vaccine-induced immune responses.

TCRdb's table, derived via immunoSEQ multiplex PCR, lists solely in-frame clones and lacks some. The table has under 65,000 clones, approximately 80% seen once; the top ten hold about a fifth. This sequence originates from a man aged 18 to 30 with glioma. The chain couples TRBV9 to TRBJ1-2, with 10 nucleotides matching TRBD1. Sequences were derived from PBMCs, sampled from a glioma patient treated with radiotherapy, temozolomide or both. The CDR3 region is CASSATTGGALGGYTF. DNA of the CDR3: TGTGCCAGCAGCGCAACGACAGGGGGCGCGTTAGGTGGCTACACCTTC. Using reference TRBV9 and TRBJ1-2 for the parts outside the CDR3, the full variable domain is DSGVTQTPKHLITATGQRVTLRCSPRSGDLSVYWYQQSLDQGLQFLIQYYNGEERAKGNILERFSAQQFPDLHSELNLSSLELGDSALYFCASSATTGGALGGYTFGSGTRLTVV.